This T cell receptor (beta chain) derives from a study of T cells after posttransplantation cyclophosphamide. Study findings and constraints: Later blood repertoires were often dominated by clones from the donor CD8+ memory compartment. TRB clonality was highly associated with recipient CMV seropositivity and reactivation. Skin or GI-infiltrating T cells shared few TRB sequences with blood.

Of note for this clone: Its antigen is still unknown.

TCRdb's table, derived via immunoSEQ multiplex PCR, lists solely in-frame clones and lacks some. This sample yields approximately 45,000 clones, of which about 92% are seen a single time; under 2.5% belongs to the top ten. A marrow graft followed busulfan-fludarabine conditioning, with cyclophosphamide on days +3 and +4. The length of the CDR3 is 12 residues. Trimming removed 7 bases at V and 2 bases at J, with 12 bases between. Germline assignment: CDR1 SQVTM and CDR2 ANQGSEA. The origin of this receptor is a male patient between 60 and 69 years old who received an allogeneic stem cell transplant from a related donor and was CMV-positive. Some of the T cells might come from the graft donor. The J gene is TRBJ2-7, the V gene TRBV29-1; D might be TRBD1 (5 bases). Source: PBMCs, taken 55 to 70 days after allogeneic stem cell transplant with posttransplant cyclophosphamide. The chain's CDR3 is CSAHDRTYEQYF. The CDR3, as DNA: TGCAGCGCTCATGACAGAACCTACGAGCAGTACTTC.